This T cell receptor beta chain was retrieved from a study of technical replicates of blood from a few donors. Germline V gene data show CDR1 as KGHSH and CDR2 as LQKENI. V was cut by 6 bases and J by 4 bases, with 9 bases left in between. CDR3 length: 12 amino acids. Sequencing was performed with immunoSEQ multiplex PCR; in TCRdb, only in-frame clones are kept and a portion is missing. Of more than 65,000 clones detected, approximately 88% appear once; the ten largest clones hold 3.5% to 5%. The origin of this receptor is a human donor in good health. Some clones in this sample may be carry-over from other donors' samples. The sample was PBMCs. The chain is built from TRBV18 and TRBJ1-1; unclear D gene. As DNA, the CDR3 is TGTGCCAGCTCGCTCCAGGCCACTGAAGCTTTCTTT. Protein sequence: CASSLQATEAFF.